This TCR beta chain was found in a study of early T cells in non-severe SARS-CoV-2 infection. TCRdb used MiXCR to reprocess the 5' RACE reads, holding one entry per CDR3 protein. The sample shows 25,000 to 35,000 distinct CDR3 sequences, 4.5% to 7% of them seen only once. Trimming removed 4 bases from V and 1 base from J, with 11 bases in between. The V gene's germline CDR1 is SGDLS and CDR2 YYNGEE. CDR3 length: 15 residues. The sample taken for sequencing was whole blood. The sequence derives from an adult who was a healthcare worker with PCR-confirmed SARS-CoV-2 infection or an uninfected control (not recorded which). This chain joins TRBV9 and TRBJ2-2; D remains ambiguous. The CDR3 region is CASSPTIENTGELFF. CDR3 coding DNA: TGTGCCAGCAGCCCAACCATAGAGAACACCGGGGAGCTGTTTTTT.